The rows below give T cell receptor beta chains drawn from one sample of a study of blood T cell repertoires in COVID-19. Measured with immunoSEQ multiplex PCR; TCRdb has only the in-frame clones, and not every one. In the table there are about 350,000 clones, almost 90% of which are singletons. Sequencing was carried out using PBMCs or T cells enriched from blood (not recorded which). The receptor source for this set is a woman under 40 who had been exposed to COVID-19. The CDR3 runs from the conserved cysteine through the conserved F or W. A D gene is named only where the DNA matches it firmly. Clone size, where shown, is once, few, many, or a class for clones that have expanded.

j_call	v_call	clone_size	d_call	cdr3_aa	cdr3_nt
TRBJ1-5	TRBV6-5	NA	NA	CASSLSRMSNQPQHF	TGTGCCAGCAGTTTATCCAGGATGAGCAATCAGCCCCAGCATTTT
TRBJ1-4	TRBV28	NA	NA	CASSPGGGYEKLFF	TGTGCCAGCAGTCCCGGCGGGGGTTATGAAAAACTGTTTTTT
TRBJ2-1	TRBV6-1	once	TRBD2	CASSEALPMLAGSNEQFF	TGTGCCAGCAGTGAAGCGCTTCCGATGCTAGCGGGATCGAATGAGCAGTTCTTC
TRBJ1-2	TRBV28	NA	TRBD1	CASSLAGTGGYGYTF	TGTGCCAGCAGTTTGGCCGGGACAGGGGGCTATGGCTACACCTTC
TRBJ2-5	TRBV6-5	once	NA	CASSYTDSQETQYF	TGTGCCAGCAGTTACACGGACAGCCAAGAGACCCAGTACTTC
TRBJ1-6	TRBV4-1	NA	TRBD1	CASSLLTGDRASSPLHF	TGCGCCAGCAGCCTGCTAACCGGGGACAGAGCAAGTTCACCCCTCCACTTT
TRBJ1-6	TRBV9	NA	NA	CASTPDSHPGTRVDNSPLHF	TGTGCCAGCACCCCAGATAGCCACCCCGGGACTCGTGTGGATAATTCACCCCTCCACTTT
TRBJ1-4	TRBV28	NA	NA	CASSSSTGGYEKLFF	TGTGCCAGCAGTTCCTCGACAGGAGGCTACGAAAAACTGTTTTTT
TRBJ1-2	TRBV6-5	few	TRBD1	CASSTWTGDYGYTF	TGTGCCAGCAGTACCTGGACAGGGGACTATGGCTACACCTTC
TRBJ2-6	TRBV5-1	NA	TRBD1	CASSANPGGRSSGANVLTF	TGCGCCAGCAGCGCCAACCCAGGGGGCCGTAGCTCTGGGGCCAACGTCCTGACTTTC
TRBJ1-6	TRBV28	NA	NA	CASRERELTLHF	TGTGCCAGCCGAGAAAGGGAGTTAACCCTCCACTTT
TRBJ1-1	TRBV5-3	once	NA	CARNTAQQNTEAFF	TGTGCCAGAAACACAGCCCAACAGAACACTGAAGCTTTCTTT
TRBJ2-7	TRBV28	NA	NA	CASSPGGTLSYEQYF	TGTGCCAGCAGTCCAGGGGGGACCCTCTCCTACGAGCAGTACTTC
TRBJ2-3	TRBV27	NA	TRBD2	CASSLMGGFTDTQYF	TGTGCCAGCAGTTTAATGGGGGGGTTCACAGATACGCAGTATTTT
TRBJ2-3	TRBV7-9	NA	TRBD2	CASSPLAGGEDSTDTQYF	TGTGCCAGCAGCCCACTAGCGGGAGGGGAGGATAGCACAGATACGCAGTATTTT
TRBJ2-1	TRBV4-2	NA	TRBD1	CASSQVGQGADEQFF	TGTGCCAGCAGCCAAGTGGGACAGGGGGCGGATGAGCAGTTCTTC
TRBJ2-1	TRBV28	NA	TRBD1	CASSFLTGGRLNEQFF	TGTGCCAGCAGTTTCCTTACAGGGGGCAGGCTTAATGAGCAGTTCTTC
TRBJ2-5	TRBV28	NA	TRBD2	CASSLSLPGGTKETQYF	TGTGCCAGCAGTTTAAGTCTTCCGGGGGGTACAAAAGAGACCCAGTACTTC
TRBJ2-5	TRBV29-1	NA	TRBD2	CSVRGGLKETQYF	TGCAGCGTCCGGGGGGGGCTAAAAGAGACCCAGTACTTC
TRBJ1-2	TRBV7-9	NA	TRBD1	CASSAGQLDYGYTF	TGTGCCAGCAGTGCGGGACAGCTAGACTATGGCTACACCTTC
TRBJ2-1	TRBV5-1	NA	TRBD2	CASSLGTSGYNEQFF	TGCGCCAGCAGCTTAGGCACTAGCGGTTACAATGAGCAGTTCTTC
TRBJ2-2	TRBV7-8	NA	NA	CASSFGGLADTGELFF	TGTGCCAGCAGCTTCGGAGGGTTGGCCGACACCGGGGAGCTGTTTTTT
TRBJ2-6	TRBV4-2	NA	NA	CASSHFGAGANVLTF	TGTGCCAGCAGCCATTTTGGGGCCGGGGCCAACGTCCTGACTTTC
TRBJ2-2	TRBV7-9	NA	NA	CASSFAGGSTGELFF	TGTGCCAGCAGCTTTGCAGGGGGGAGCACCGGGGAGCTGTTTTTT
TRBJ2-3	TRBV25-1	NA	NA	CASSEGRVADTQYF	TGTGCCAGCAGTGAAGGCAGGGTAGCAGATACGCAGTATTTT
TRBJ1-5	TRBV30	once	NA	CAWSRGGQPQHF	TGTGCCTGGTCCCGAGGGGGTCAGCCCCAGCATTTT
TRBJ1-4	TRBV7-8	NA	NA	CASSVGYRSEKLFF	TGTGCCAGCAGCGTCGGATACAGGAGTGAAAAACTGTTTTTT
TRBJ1-6	TRBV11-3	once	NA	CASSRARDSRNSPLHF	TGTGCCAGCAGCCGTGCTAGGGACTCCAGGAATTCACCCCTCCACTTT
TRBJ2-7	TRBV5-1	NA	TRBD1	CASSLWEQGAGSYEQYF	TGCGCCAGCAGCTTGTGGGAACAGGGGGCTGGGTCCTACGAGCAGTACTTC
TRBJ1-3	TRBV11-2	NA	NA	CASRDRGGSGNTIYF	TGTGCCAGCAGGGACCGAGGGGGATCCGGAAACACCATATATTTT
TRBJ1-1	TRBV28	NA	TRBD1	CASSWTGDVNTEAFF	TGTGCCAGCAGTTGGACAGGGGATGTGAACACTGAAGCTTTCTTT
TRBJ2-3	TRBV14	NA	NA	CASSHGSTRADTQYF	TGTGCCAGCAGCCACGGATCCACGAGGGCAGATACGCAGTATTTT
TRBJ1-6	TRBV14	NA	NA	CASSQRRGAGSPLHF	TGTGCCAGCAGCCAAAGGAGGGGCGCCGGGTCACCCCTCCACTTT
TRBJ2-2	TRBV5-8	NA	NA	CASSLVVETNTGELFF	TGTGCCAGCAGCTTGGTTGTGGAGACGAACACCGGGGAGCTGTTTTTT
TRBJ2-1	TRBV7-3	NA	TRBD2	CASSRTSGSSYNEQFF	TGTGCCAGCAGTCGCACTAGCGGGAGCTCCTACAATGAGCAGTTCTTC
TRBJ2-1	TRBV28	NA	NA	CASSSPAATTYNEQFF	TGTGCCAGCAGTTCTCCAGCGGCAACTACCTACAATGAGCAGTTCTTC
TRBJ1-5	TRBV27	NA	TRBD1	CASSSLTGRPYSNQPQHF	TGTGCCAGCAGTTCCTTGACAGGGCGACCATATAGCAATCAGCCCCAGCATTTT
TRBJ2-2	TRBV18	NA	NA	CASRERDTGELFF	TGTGCCAGCCGTGAACGGGACACCGGGGAGCTGTTTTTT